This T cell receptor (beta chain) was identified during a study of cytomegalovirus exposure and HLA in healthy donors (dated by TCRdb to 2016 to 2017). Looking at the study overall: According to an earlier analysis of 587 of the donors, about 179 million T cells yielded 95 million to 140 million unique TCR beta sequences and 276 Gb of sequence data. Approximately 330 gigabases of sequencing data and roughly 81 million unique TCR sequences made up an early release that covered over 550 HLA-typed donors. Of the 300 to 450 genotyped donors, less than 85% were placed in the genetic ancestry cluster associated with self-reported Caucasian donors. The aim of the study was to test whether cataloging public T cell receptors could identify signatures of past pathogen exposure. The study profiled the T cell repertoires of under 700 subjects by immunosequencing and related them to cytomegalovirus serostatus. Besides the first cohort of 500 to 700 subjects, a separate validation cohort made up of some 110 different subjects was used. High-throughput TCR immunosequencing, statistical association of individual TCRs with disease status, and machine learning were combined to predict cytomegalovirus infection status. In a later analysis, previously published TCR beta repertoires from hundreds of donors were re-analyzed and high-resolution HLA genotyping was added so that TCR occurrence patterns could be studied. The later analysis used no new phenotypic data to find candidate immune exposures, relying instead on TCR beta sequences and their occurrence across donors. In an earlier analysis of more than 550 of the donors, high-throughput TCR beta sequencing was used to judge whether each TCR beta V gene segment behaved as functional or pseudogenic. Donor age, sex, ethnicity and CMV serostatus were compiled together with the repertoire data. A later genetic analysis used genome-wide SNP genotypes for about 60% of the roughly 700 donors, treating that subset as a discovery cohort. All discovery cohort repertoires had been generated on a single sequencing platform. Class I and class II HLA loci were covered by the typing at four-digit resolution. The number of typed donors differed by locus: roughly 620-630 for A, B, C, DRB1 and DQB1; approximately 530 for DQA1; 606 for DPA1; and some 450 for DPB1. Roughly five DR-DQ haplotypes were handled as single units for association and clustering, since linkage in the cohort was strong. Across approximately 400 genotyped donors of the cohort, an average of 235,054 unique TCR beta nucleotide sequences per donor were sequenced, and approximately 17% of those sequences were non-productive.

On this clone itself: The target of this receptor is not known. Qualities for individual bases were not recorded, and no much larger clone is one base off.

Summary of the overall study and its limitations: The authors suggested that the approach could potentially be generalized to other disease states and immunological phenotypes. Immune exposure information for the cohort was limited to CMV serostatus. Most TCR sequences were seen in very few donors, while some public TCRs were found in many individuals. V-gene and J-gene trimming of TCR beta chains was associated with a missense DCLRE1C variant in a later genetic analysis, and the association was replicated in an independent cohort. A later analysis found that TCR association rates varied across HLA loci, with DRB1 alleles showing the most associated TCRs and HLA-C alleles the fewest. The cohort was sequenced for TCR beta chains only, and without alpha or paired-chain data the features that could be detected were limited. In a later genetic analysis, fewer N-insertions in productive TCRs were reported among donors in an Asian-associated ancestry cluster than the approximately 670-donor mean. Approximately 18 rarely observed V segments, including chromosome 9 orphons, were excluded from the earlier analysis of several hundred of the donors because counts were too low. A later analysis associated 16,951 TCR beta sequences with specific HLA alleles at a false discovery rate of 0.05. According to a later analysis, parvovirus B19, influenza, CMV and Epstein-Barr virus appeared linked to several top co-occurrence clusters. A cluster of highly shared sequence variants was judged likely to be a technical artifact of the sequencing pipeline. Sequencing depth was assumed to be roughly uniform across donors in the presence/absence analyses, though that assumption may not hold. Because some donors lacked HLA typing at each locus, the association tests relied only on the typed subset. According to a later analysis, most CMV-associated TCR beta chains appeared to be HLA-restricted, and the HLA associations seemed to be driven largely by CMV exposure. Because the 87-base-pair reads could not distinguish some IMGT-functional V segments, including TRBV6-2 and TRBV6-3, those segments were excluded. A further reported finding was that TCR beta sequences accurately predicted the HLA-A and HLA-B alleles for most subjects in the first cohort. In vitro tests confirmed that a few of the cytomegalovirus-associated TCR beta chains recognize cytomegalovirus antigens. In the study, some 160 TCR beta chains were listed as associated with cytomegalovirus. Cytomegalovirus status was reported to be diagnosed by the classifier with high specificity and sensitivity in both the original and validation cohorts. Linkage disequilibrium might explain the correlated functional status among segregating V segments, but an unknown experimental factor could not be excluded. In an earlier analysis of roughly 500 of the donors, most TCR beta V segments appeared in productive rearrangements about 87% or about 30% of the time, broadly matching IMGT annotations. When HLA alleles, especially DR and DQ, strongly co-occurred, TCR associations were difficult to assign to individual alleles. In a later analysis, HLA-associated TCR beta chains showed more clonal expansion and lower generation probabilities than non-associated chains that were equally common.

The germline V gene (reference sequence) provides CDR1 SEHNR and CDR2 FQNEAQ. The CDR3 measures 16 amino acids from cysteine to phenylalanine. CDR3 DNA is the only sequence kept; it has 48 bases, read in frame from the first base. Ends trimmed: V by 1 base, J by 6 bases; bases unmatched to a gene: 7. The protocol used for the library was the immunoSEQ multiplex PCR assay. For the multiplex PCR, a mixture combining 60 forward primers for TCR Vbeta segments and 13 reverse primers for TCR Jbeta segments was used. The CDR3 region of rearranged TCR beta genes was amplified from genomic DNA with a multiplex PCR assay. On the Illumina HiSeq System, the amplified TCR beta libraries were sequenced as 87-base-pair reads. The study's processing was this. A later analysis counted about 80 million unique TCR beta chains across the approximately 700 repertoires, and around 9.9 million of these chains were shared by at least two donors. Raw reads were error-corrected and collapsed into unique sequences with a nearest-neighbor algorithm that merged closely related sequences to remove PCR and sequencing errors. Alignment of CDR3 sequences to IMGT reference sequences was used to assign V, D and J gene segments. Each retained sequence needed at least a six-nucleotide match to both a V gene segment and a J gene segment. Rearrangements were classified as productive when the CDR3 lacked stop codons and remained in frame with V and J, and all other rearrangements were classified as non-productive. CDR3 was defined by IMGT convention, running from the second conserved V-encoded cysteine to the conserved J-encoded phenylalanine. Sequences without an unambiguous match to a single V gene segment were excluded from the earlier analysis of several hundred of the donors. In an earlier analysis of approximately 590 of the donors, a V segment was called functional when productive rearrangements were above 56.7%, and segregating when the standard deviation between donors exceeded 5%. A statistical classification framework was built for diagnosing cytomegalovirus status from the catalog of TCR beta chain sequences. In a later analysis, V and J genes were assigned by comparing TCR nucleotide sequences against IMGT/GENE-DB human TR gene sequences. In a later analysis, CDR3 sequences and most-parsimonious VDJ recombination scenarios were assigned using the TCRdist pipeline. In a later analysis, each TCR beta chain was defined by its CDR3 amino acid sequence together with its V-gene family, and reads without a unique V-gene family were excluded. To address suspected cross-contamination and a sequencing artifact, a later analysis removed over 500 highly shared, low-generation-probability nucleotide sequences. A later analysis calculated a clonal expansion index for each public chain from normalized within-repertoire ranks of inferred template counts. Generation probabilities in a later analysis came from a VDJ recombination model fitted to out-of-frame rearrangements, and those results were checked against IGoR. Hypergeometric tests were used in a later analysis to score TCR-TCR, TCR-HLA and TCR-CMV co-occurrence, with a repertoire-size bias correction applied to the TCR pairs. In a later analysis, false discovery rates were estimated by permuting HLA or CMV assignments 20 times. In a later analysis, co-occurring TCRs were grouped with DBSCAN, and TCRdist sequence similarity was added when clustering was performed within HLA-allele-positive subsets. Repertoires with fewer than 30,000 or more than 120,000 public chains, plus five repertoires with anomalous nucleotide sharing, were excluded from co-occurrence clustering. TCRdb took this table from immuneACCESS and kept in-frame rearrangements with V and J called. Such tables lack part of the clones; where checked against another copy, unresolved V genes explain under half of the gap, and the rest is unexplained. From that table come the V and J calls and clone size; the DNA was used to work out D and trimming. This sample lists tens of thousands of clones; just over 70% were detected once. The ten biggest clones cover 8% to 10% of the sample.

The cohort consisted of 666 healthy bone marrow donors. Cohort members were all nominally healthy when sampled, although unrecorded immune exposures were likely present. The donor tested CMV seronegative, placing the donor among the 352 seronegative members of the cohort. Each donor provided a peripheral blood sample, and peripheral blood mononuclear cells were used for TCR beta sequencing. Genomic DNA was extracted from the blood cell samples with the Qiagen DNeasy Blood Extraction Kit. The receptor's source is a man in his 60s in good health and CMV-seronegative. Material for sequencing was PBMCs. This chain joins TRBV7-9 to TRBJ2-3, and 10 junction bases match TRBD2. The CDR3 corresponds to CASSLEPAGGADTQYF. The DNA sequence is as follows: TGTGCCAGCAGCTTAGAACCAGCGGGAGGGGCGGATACGCAGTATTTT.